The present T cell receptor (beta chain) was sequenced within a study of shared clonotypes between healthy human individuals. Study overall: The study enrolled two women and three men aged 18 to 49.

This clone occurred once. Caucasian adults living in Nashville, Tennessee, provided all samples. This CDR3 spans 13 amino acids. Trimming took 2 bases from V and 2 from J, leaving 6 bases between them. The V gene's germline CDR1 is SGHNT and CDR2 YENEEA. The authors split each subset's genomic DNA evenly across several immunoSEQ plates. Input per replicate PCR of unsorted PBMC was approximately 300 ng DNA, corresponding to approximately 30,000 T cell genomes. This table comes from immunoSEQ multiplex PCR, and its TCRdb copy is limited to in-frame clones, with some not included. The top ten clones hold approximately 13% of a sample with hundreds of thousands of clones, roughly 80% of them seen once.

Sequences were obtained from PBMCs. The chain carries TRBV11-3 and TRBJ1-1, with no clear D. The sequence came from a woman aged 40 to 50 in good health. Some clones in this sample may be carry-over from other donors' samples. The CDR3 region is CASSLRLNTEAFF. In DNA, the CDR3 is TGTGCCAGCAGCTTACGACTAAACACTGAAGCTTTCTTT.